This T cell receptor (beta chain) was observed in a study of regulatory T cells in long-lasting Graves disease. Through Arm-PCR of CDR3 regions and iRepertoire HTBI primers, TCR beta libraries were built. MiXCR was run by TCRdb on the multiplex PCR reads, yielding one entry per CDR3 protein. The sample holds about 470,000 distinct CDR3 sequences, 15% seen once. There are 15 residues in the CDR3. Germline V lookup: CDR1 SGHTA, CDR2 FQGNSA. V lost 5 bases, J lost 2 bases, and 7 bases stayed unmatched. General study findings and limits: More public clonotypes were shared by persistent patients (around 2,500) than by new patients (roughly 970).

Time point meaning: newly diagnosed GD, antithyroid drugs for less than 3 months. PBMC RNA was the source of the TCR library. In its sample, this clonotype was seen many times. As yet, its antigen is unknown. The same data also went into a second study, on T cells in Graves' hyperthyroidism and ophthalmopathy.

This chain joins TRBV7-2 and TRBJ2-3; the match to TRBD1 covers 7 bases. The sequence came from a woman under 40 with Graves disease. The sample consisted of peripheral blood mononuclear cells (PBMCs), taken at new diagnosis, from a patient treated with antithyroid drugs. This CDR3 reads CASSDRDSLTDTQYF. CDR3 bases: TGTGCCAGCAGCGACCGGGACAGCCTCACAGATACGCAGTATTTT. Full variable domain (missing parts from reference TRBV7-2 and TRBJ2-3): GAGVSQSPSNKVTEKGKDVELRCDPISGHTALYWYRQSLGQGLEFLIYFQGNSAPDKSGLPSDRFSAERTGGSVSTLTIQRTQQEDSAVYLCASSDRDSLTDTQYFGPGTRLTVL.